Shown below are 22 T cell receptor beta chains from a single sample sequenced in a study of cytomegalovirus exposure and HLA in healthy donors. The PCR was carried out with 60 Vbeta primers and 13 Jbeta primers. The assay was immunoSEQ multiplex PCR, and TCRdb's table has in-frame clones only and misses some. Of some 96,000 clones in the sample, approximately 79% were seen once. Sequenced material: PBMCs. All receptors come from a woman between 55 and 75 years old in good health and CMV-seropositive.

CDR3 DNA: TGTGCCAGCAGTTTCCAGGGACAGGGGGGTCAGCCCCAGCATTTT. The encoded protein is CASSFQGQGGQPQHF. The chain carries TRBV27 and TRBJ1-5; 11 bases line up with TRBD1. Looked up from germline, CDR1 is MNHEY and CDR2 is SMNVEV (reference sequence). V lost 3 bases, J lost 6 bases, and 4 bases stayed unmatched. The CDR3 is 15 residues long.

CDR3: CASSANQGAGELFF. The CDR3 nucleotides are TGTGCCAGCAGCGCCAACCAGGGTGCCGGGGAGCTGTTTTTT. This sequence joins TRBV9 and TRBJ2-2; D is perhaps TRBD1 (5 bases). Germline V gene data show CDR1 as SGDLS and CDR2 as YYNGEE. Trimming left V 3 bases short and J 6 bases short, with 12 bases between. The CDR3 contains 14 residues.

V gene TRBV5-8 combines with J gene TRBJ2-1; the match to TRBD2 covers 12 bases. CDR1 SGHTS and CDR2 YDEGEE come from the germline V gene. The V and J ends lost 8 bases and 9 bases, in that order; junction bases with no gene match: 15. The CDR3 is 16 amino acids. The CDR3 sequence is CASLRASGRAVSEQFF. As DNA, the CDR3 is TGTGCCAGTCTCAGGGCTAGCGGGAGGGCCGTTTCTGAGCAGTTCTTC. Filled out from reference TRBV5-8 and TRBJ2-1, the complete variable domain reads EAGVTQSPTHLIKTRGQQATLRCSPISGHTSVYWYQQALGLGLQFLLWYDEGEERNRGNFPPRFSGRQFPNYSSELNVNALELEDSALYLCASLRASGRAVSEQFFGPGTRLTVL.

This chain links TRBV2 with TRBJ1-4; TRBD1 matches 8 bases. The J segment lost 4 bases and the V segment lost 3 bases, leaving 7 bases of the junction unmatched. The CDR3 extends over 16 amino acids. Germline V gene sequence: CDR1 SNHLY, CDR2 FYNNEI. The CDR3, as DNA: TGTGCCAGCAGTGAGCTGAAGGACAGGGTTAATGAAAAACTGTTTTTT. It is translated as CASSELKDRVNEKLFF.

This clone was detected only once. V is TRBV2 and J is TRBJ1-5; tentative D call: TRBD1 (5 bases). Trimming took 1 base from V and 5 from J, leaving 9 bases between them. CDR3 size: 14 residues. Germline lookup yields CDR1 SNHLY and CDR2 FYNNEI. The CDR3 protein is CASSEDRSHQPQHF. CDR3 in DNA: TGTGCCAGCAGTGAAGACAGGAGCCATCAGCCCCAGCATTTT.

This clone turned up a few times. The genes are TRBV7-9 and TRBJ2-7; D unresolved. Germline V gene sequence: CDR1 SEHNR, CDR2 FQNEAQ (reference sequence). The CDR3 consists of 12 residues. With 2 bases removed from V and 4 bases from J, the gap between germline ends came to 6 bases. CDR3: CASSLKLYEQYF. CDR3 DNA sequence: TGTGCCAGCAGCTTAAAGCTGTACGAGCAGTACTTC.

The chain joins TRBV7-3 to TRBJ2-2; D may be TRBD1 (5 bases). The V gene's germline CDR1 is SGHTA and CDR2 FQGTGA. The V end lost 0 bases, the J end lost 0 bases, and 11 bases lay between the germline ends. The CDR3 spans 17 residues. CDR3 sequence (DNA): TGTGCCAGCAGCTTAACTTTTTTCAGGGCGAACACCGGGGAGCTGTTTTTT. Protein sequence: CASSLTFFRANTGELFF.

This clone came up a few times. This chain uses TRBV19 with TRBJ1-1; 8 bases align to TRBD1. V was pared by 5 bases and J by 3 bases, with 8 bases of the junction left unmatched. The CDR3 spans 15 residues. Germline V CDR1 and CDR2: LNHDA, SQIVND (reference sequence). CDR3 residues: CASSPRQGWDTEAFF. DNA of the CDR3: TGTGCCAGTAGTCCAAGACAGGGGTGGGACACTGAAGCTTTCTTT.

The J gene is TRBJ1-2, the V gene TRBV6-6; tentative D call: TRBD1 (6 bases). The germline CDR1 and CDR2 sequences are MNHNY and SVGAGI (reference sequence). CDR3 length: 14 amino acids. V was trimmed by 10 bases and J by 7 bases, leaving 22 bases between them. In DNA form, the CDR3 reads TGTGCCACGGGGGGCGGGGGTGTTAGTAGTGGCTACACCTTC. It encodes CATGGGGVSSGYTF.

V usage is TRBV15 and J usage is TRBJ1-5; 10 bases line up with TRBD1. Unmatched junction bases numbered 8, after V lost 0 bases and J lost 6 bases. The CDR3 consists of 17 residues. CDR1 LNHNV and CDR2 YYDKDF come from the germline V gene (reference sequence). The CDR3: CATSRDLGTGVSQPQHF. The CDR3 nucleotides are TGTGCCACCAGCAGAGATCTAGGGACAGGGGTGAGTCAGCCCCAGCATTTT.

The rearrangement joins TRBV7-9 to TRBJ1-5; no firm D call. Germline-derived CDR1 and CDR2 are SEHNR and FQNEAQ (reference sequence). The CDR3 sequence is 13 residues long. The V end was cut by 1 base, the J end by 7 bases, with 8 bases between. The CDR3 spells CASSLVSGQPQHF. CDR3 nucleotide sequence: TGTGCCAGCAGCTTAGTCTCCGGGCAGCCCCAGCATTTT.

V gene TRBV11-1 combines with J gene TRBJ2-7; TRBD1 agrees at 9 bases. The CDR3 is 14 amino acids. Germline assignment: CDR1 SGHAT and CDR2 FQDESV (reference sequence). The trim removed 5 bases at V and 4 bases at J, leaving 6 bases unmatched. CDR3 bases: TGTGCCAGCAGCCCGGACAGGGGTCTTTACGAGCAGTACTTC. Translating it yields CASSPDRGLYEQYF.

V gene TRBV11-2 combines with J gene TRBJ1-4; the match to TRBD1 covers 9 bases. Germline loops: CDR1 SGHAT, CDR2 FQNNGV. V was clipped by 5 bases and J by 8 bases; unmatched bases: 6. CDR3 length: 14 amino acids. The CDR3 protein is CASSTGGTREKLFF. CDR3 bases: TGTGCCAGCAGCACAGGGGGCACGAGGGAAAAACTGTTTTTT. The full variable domain, in which reference TRBV11-2 and TRBJ1-4 provide the parts outside the CDR3, is EAGVAQSPRYKIIEKRQSVAFWCNPISGHATLYWYQQILGQGPKLLIQFQNNGVVDDSQLPKDRFSAERLKGVDSTLKIQPAKLEDSAVYLCASSTGGTREKLFFGSGTQLSVL.

V usage is TRBV18 and J usage is TRBJ2-2; 11 nucleotides agree with TRBD1. The CDR3 totals 16 residues. The V and J ends lost 3 bases and 5 bases, in that order; junction bases with no gene match: 5. Germline lookup yields CDR1 KGHSH and CDR2 LQKENI. CDR3 in amino acids: CASSPDRGLATGELFF. CDR3 nucleotides: TGTGCCAGCTCACCGGACAGGGGGCTAGCGACCGGGGAGCTGTTTTTT.

V and J are TRBV2 and TRBJ2-7; no clear D. The ends were cut back, 1 base at V and 0 bases at J, with 10 bases in the middle. This CDR3 comprises 15 residues. Looked up from germline, CDR1 is SNHLY and CDR2 is FYNNEI. For the CDR3, the DNA is TGTGCCAGCAGTGAAGGTGTGGTGAGCTCCTACGAGCAGTACTTC. This gives the protein CASSEGVVSSYEQYF.

The chain links TRBV19 to TRBJ2-3; TRBD2 aligns across 9 bases. Per the germline V gene, CDR1 is LNHDA and CDR2 is SQIVND (reference sequence). The CDR3 runs to 15 residues. With 6 bases clipped from V and 4 bases from J, the junction kept 8 bases outside the gene matches. The CDR3 here is CASRTGTSHADTQYF. CDR3 coding DNA: TGTGCCAGTAGAACCGGGACTAGCCATGCAGATACGCAGTATTTT.

The sample holds a few counts of this clone. This chain uses TRBV5-1 with TRBJ2-7; maybe TRBD2 (5 bases). Germline assignment: CDR1 SGHRS and CDR2 YFSETQ. The V gene lost 0 bases and the J gene lost 2 bases, with 9 bases spanning the gap. The CDR3 covers 14 residues. CDR3 region: CASSLGGSTYEQYF. The CDR3 DNA reads as TGCGCCAGCAGCTTGGGAGGGTCCACCTACGAGCAGTACTTC.

The chain couples TRBV19 to TRBJ2-7, with 7 bases matching TRBD1. From germline, CDR1 is LNHDA and CDR2 SQIVND (reference sequence). The CDR3 is made up of 13 amino acids. Trimming at V came to 6 bases and at J to 4 bases, leaving 6 bases not matched to a gene. The DNA of the CDR3 is TGTGCCAGTAGCGAGACAGGGTTTTACGAGCAGTACTTC. Translated: CASSETGFYEQYF.

The V call is TRBV6-6, the J call TRBJ1-2; 9 bases agree with TRBD1. With 6 bases clipped from V and 3 bases from J, the junction kept 5 bases outside the gene matches. This CDR3 comprises 14 residues. The germline gives CDR1 MNHNY, CDR2 SVGAGI (reference sequence). The DNA of the CDR3 is TGTGCCAGCAGACCGGGACAGGGAGACTATGGCTACACCTTC. This sequence encodes CASRPGQGDYGYTF.

The V gene is TRBV2, the J gene TRBJ1-2, with no clear D. CDR3 length: 16 amino acids. Germline V lookup: CDR1 SNHLY, CDR2 FYNNEI. V dropped 7 bases and J dropped 5 bases, with 23 bases sitting between them. The CDR3 spells CASISSWIQAGYGYTF. The CDR3 DNA follows: TGTGCCAGCATAAGTTCTTGGATCCAGGCGGGTTATGGCTACACCTTC. Full variable domain (outside the CDR3, taken from reference TRBV2 and TRBJ1-2): EPEVTQTPSHQVTQMGQEVILRCVPISNHLYFYWYRQILGQKVEFLVSFYNNEISEKSEIFDDQFSVERPDGSNFTLKIRSTKLEDSAMYFCASISSWIQAGYGYTFGSGTRLTVV.

The chain couples TRBV2 to TRBJ2-1; 12 nucleotides align to TRBD2. The CDR3 spans 16 residues. J lost 4 bases, V lost 6 bases, and 7 bases had no gene match. Germline lookup yields CDR1 SNHLY and CDR2 FYNNEI. The CDR3 sequence: CASRLGTSGSYNEQFF. The DNA of the CDR3 is TGTGCCAGCAGATTGGGGACTAGCGGGTCGTACAATGAGCAGTTCTTC. The full variable domain, rest sourced from reference TRBV2 and TRBJ2-1, is EPEVTQTPSHQVTQMGQEVILRCVPISNHLYFYWYRQILGQKVEFLVSFYNNEISEKSEIFDDQFSVERPDGSNFTLKIRSTKLEDSAMYFCASRLGTSGSYNEQFFGPGTRLTVL.

This clone was seen only once. This sequence joins TRBV6-6 and TRBJ2-2; TRBD2 aligns across 7 bases. Germline V gene data show CDR1 as MNHNY and CDR2 as SVGAGI (reference sequence). This CDR3 is 15 amino acids long. Germline trimming cut 6 bases from V and 4 bases from J; bases unmatched to any gene: 8. As DNA, the CDR3 is TGTGCCAGCAGGCTCGGACTAGGCGGCACCGGGGAGCTGTTTTTT. This sequence encodes CASRLGLGGTGELFF.